The clone carrying this T cell receptor beta chain was seen a handful of times. Its matching antigen is unknown. This sample was taken from a study of cytomegalovirus exposure and HLA in healthy donors. Findings of the study overall: Three of the chains that were CMV-associated were confirmed in vitro to be specific for CMV antigens.

Primers: 60 Vbeta forward and 13 Jbeta reverse. Some clones are missing from TCRdb's copy, which holds only in-frame ones; the method was immunoSEQ multiplex PCR. The data show 100,000 to 150,000 clones, 65% to 80% seen once. The donors gave bone marrow, and they were healthy. V lost 2 bases and J lost 1; bases outside the gene matches: 0. Germline V gene sequence: CDR1 MNHEY, CDR2 SVGAGI. The CDR3 is made up of 15 amino acids. The source is a woman in her 40s in good health and CMV-seropositive. The chain recombines TRBV6-5 with TRBJ2-3; 10 nucleotides match TRBD1. The specimen was PBMCs. CDR3: CASSYGTGGTDTQYF. The CDR3 DNA follows: TGTGCCAGCAGTTACGGGACAGGGGGCACAGATACGCAGTATTTT.